These 25 T cell receptor beta chains were sequenced from one sample in a study of T cells in localized non-small cell lung cancer. TCRdb's copy holds only in-frame clones and misses some; the assay was immunoSEQ multiplex PCR. This table holds about 23,000 clones, about 88% found once. Sample: peripheral blood, taken before any cancer treatment. These receptors were taken from a male donor aged 60 or over with stage I lung adenocarcinoma.

The rearrangement links TRBV18 to TRBJ2-1; TRBD1 matches at 9 bases. The CDR3 loop spans 15 amino acids. Germline V gives CDR1 KGHSH, CDR2 LQKENI. Trimming at V came to 4 bases and at J to 5 bases, leaving 6 bases not matched to a gene. The CDR3 is CASSRGQGVNNEQFF. The CDR3 DNA reads TGTGCCAGCTCACGGGGACAGGGAGTAAACAATGAGCAGTTCTTC.

The J gene is TRBJ2-7, the V gene TRBV5-4; 7 positions match TRBD1. The germline V gene encodes CDR1 SGHNT and CDR2 YYREEE (reference sequence). J lost 1 base, V lost 4 bases, and 2 bases had no gene match. The CDR3 consists of 13 residues. DNA of the CDR3: TGTGCCAGCAGCCAGGACAGGTCCTACGAGCAGTACTTC. As protein: CASSQDRSYEQYF.

The chain recombines TRBV28 with TRBJ2-2; TRBD2 matches at 7 bases. CDR1 and CDR2 from the germline V gene are MDHEN and SYDVKM. The length of the CDR3 is 13 residues. The junction had 5 bases not matched to a gene; V was cut back by 8 bases and J by 5 bases. The CDR3 region is CASGRENTGELFF. As DNA, the CDR3 is TGTGCCAGCGGGCGGGAGAATACCGGGGAGCTGTTTTTT.

V gene TRBV7-9 combines with J gene TRBJ2-1; 9 bases are a match to TRBD2. The CDR3 is 17 amino acids. V lost 3 bases and J lost 2; bases outside the gene matches: 8. Germline CDR1 SEHNR, CDR2 FQNEAQ (reference sequence). The CDR3, as DNA: TGTGCCAGCAGCTTCCCGACTAGCGGAGACCCCTACAATGAGCAGTTCTTC. Translated: CASSFPTSGDPYNEQFF. The variable domain in full, completed from reference TRBV7-9 and TRBJ2-1, reads DTGVSQNPRHKITKRGQNVTFRCDPISEHNRLYWYRQTLGQGPEFLTYFQNEAQLEKSRLLSDRFSAERPKGSFSTLEIQRTEQGDSAMYLCASSFPTSGDPYNEQFFGPGTRLTVL.

V gene TRBV2 combines with J gene TRBJ2-2, with 7 positions matching TRBD2. Germline loops: CDR1 SNHLY, CDR2 FYNNEI. The V and J ends lost 7 bases and 6 bases, in that order; junction bases with no gene match: 5. CDR3 size: 13 residues. The CDR3 DNA sequence: TGTGCCAGCACCCTGGCGGGAGCCGGGGAGCTGTTTTTT. This encodes CASTLAGAGELFF.

V is TRBV30 and J is TRBJ1-1; a weak D match, TRBD1 (5 bases). Germline CDR1 GTSNPN, CDR2 SVGIG (reference sequence). This CDR3 is 15 amino acids long. Trimming cost V 2 bases and J 0 bases, with 13 bases left between them. In DNA form, the CDR3 reads TGTGCCTGGAGTAGGGACCTCTATTTGAACACTGAAGCTTTCTTT. Translated, it gives CAWSRDLYLNTEAFF.

The chain has TRBV5-6 and TRBJ1-5; D is ambiguous. Germline V gives CDR1 SGHDT, CDR2 YYEEEE. V shed 3 bases and J shed 0 bases, with 13 bases lying between them. The CDR3 consists of 16 residues. The CDR3 protein is CASSSGGQYSNQPQHF. The CDR3 DNA follows: TGTGCCAGCAGCTCCGGAGGGCAGTATAGCAATCAGCCCCAGCATTTT.

The rearrangement joins TRBV27 to TRBJ2-7; 8 bases align to TRBD1. The CDR3 covers 15 residues. V shed 2 bases and J 0 bases; nucleotides not matched to a gene: 3. CDR1 and CDR2 from the germline V gene are MNHEY and SMNVEV (reference sequence). This CDR3 is CASSLGTGSSYEQYF. The CDR3 DNA sequence: TGTGCCAGCAGTTTAGGGACAGGCTCCTCCTACGAGCAGTACTTC.

The chain recombines TRBV11-2 with TRBJ2-1; 15 bases match TRBD2. There are 19 residues in the CDR3. The V and J ends lost 1 base and 0 bases, in that order; junction bases with no gene match: 4. Germline lookup yields CDR1 SGHAT and CDR2 FQNNGV. The chain's CDR3 is CASSLGTSGRGSSYNEQFF. Here the CDR3 DNA reads TGTGCCAGCAGCTTAGGGACTAGCGGGAGGGGCAGCTCCTACAATGAGCAGTTCTTC.

In its sample, this clone was seen once. V is TRBV7-9 and J is TRBJ2-3; D perhaps matches TRBD1 (5 bases). This CDR3 is 15 amino acids long. V was pared by 5 bases and J by 6 bases, with 18 bases between. Per germline, CDR1 SEHNR and CDR2 FQNEAQ (reference sequence). CDR3 coding DNA: TGTGCCAGCAGCCGACAGCCCCCTCCCGGGGATACGCAGTATTTT. Residues: CASSRQPPPGDTQYF.

This clone occurred once. The V gene is TRBV27, the J gene TRBJ2-3, with D perhaps TRBD1 or TRBD2 (5 bases each). CDR1 and CDR2 (germline): MNHEY, SMNVEV (reference sequence). CDR3 size: 14 residues. V was pared by 0 bases and J by 1 base, with 5 bases between. This chain's CDR3 is CASSLSGGTDTQYF. CDR3 nucleotides: TGTGCCAGCAGTTTATCGGGGGGCACAGATACGCAGTATTTT.

V usage is TRBV7-6 and J usage is TRBJ2-7, with a weak D call TRBD2 (6 bases). Germline CDR1 and CDR2: SGHVS and FNYEAQ. Trimming took off 2 bases at V and 0 bases at J, with 11 bases between the two ends. The CDR3 runs to 15 residues. Written as DNA, the CDR3 is TGTGCCAGCAGCTTATCTACGCGGGGCTCCTACGAGCAGTACTTC. Translation gives CASSLSTRGSYEQYF.

This rearrangement joins TRBV6-5 to TRBJ1-3; D is unclear. Germline-derived CDR1 and CDR2 are MNHEY and SVGAGI. V lost 4 bases and J 0 bases, leaving 10 bases between the germline ends. CDR3 size: 15 residues. The chain's CDR3 is CASSLLVDSGNTIYF. The CDR3 DNA reads as TGTGCCAGCAGTTTGCTTGTTGACTCTGGAAACACCATATATTTT.

The DNA for the CDR3 is TGTGCCAGCAGCTTAGTTGACAGGGCCATGAACACTGAAGCTTTCTTT. The encoded protein is CASSLVDRAMNTEAFF. This chain connects TRBV7-8 to TRBJ1-1; the match to TRBD1 covers 7 bases. Germline CDR1 SGHVS, CDR2 FQNEAQ. Losses at the gene ends were 1 base for V and 0 bases for J; bases not matched to a gene: 5. The CDR3 sequence is 16 residues long.

This clone showed up just a few times. The chain couples TRBV28 to TRBJ2-4, with 11 bases lining up with TRBD2. Germline CDR1 and CDR2: MDHEN and SYDVKM. This CDR3 has 18 amino acids. The ends lost 3 bases at V and 0 bases at J; junction bases unmatched: 7. The CDR3 region is CASSLVSGRAQAKNIQYF. The CDR3 DNA is TGTGCCAGCAGTTTGGTTAGCGGGAGGGCCCAAGCCAAAAACATTCAGTACTTC.

This sequence joins TRBV10-3 and TRBJ2-3; D perhaps matches TRBD2 (7 bases). This CDR3 has 14 residues. V was cut by 3 bases and J by 11 bases, with 18 bases left in between. The V gene's germline CDR1 is ENHRY and CDR2 SYGVKD. CDR3 sequence (DNA): TGTGCCATCAGTGACCGCGGGGGCCAGGAGGGGCAGTATTTT. Translated: CAISDRGGQEGQYF.

In this sample, this clone turned up a few times. The V and J genes are TRBV2 and TRBJ2-6; no clear D gene. Per the germline V gene, CDR1 is SNHLY and CDR2 is FYNNEI. With 6 bases removed from V and 4 bases from J, the gap between germline ends came to 13 bases. CDR3 size: 15 residues. The CDR3 sequence is CASSVHGSGANVLTF. CDR3 nucleotides: TGTGCCAGCAGCGTACACGGGTCCGGGGCCAACGTCCTGACTTTC.

The V call is TRBV5-1, the J call TRBJ2-6; 9 bases are shared with TRBD1. CDR1 is SGHRS, CDR2 YFSETQ, per germline. V was clipped by 5 bases and J by 3 bases; unmatched bases: 3. The CDR3 contains 15 residues. CDR3 coding DNA: TGCGCCAGCAGGACAGGGGGATTTGGGGCCAACGTCCTGACTTTC. Its protein is CASRTGGFGANVLTF. The variable domain in full, completed from reference TRBV5-1 and TRBJ2-6, reads KAGVTQTPRYLIKTRGQQVTLSCSPISGHRSVSWYQQTPGQGLQFLFEYFSETQRNKGNFPGRFSGRQFSNSRSEMNVSTLELGDSALYLCASRTGGFGANVLTFGAGSRLTVL.

The rearrangement links TRBV18 to TRBJ1-1, with TRBD1 as a possible D gene (5 bases). The CDR3 covers 16 residues. V was shortened by 3 bases and J by 5 bases, with 19 bases between the two germline ends. Germline lookup yields CDR1 KGHSH and CDR2 LQKENI. The CDR3 nucleotides are TGTGCCAGCTCACCCCCCCGGGTAGGGGTCGGGACTGAAGCTTTCTTT. Its translation is CASSPPRVGVGTEAFF.

The chain employs TRBV7-2 and TRBJ2-1; 12 bases fit TRBD2. Germline V gives CDR1 SGHTA, CDR2 FQGNSA. This CDR3 spans 16 amino acids. Germline trimming cut 4 bases from V and 8 bases from J; bases unmatched to any gene: 9. The CDR3 region is CASSSALAGGRDEQFF. CDR3 bases: TGTGCCAGCAGCTCCGCCCTAGCGGGAGGGCGCGATGAGCAGTTCTTC.

This CDR3 reads CASSSGWKREGQETQYF. The CDR3 region has the DNA TGTGCCAGTAGTTCCGGCTGGAAGCGGGAGGGCCAGGAGACCCAGTACTTC. The chain is built from TRBV19 and TRBJ2-5; 10 nucleotides agree with TRBD2. This CDR3 has 17 amino acids. V lost 5 bases, J lost 5 bases, and 14 bases stayed unmatched. The germline CDR1 and CDR2 sequences are LNHDA and SQIVND (reference sequence).

The V call is TRBV2, the J call TRBJ1-5; D is undetermined. Trimming removed 7 bases at V and 3 bases at J, with 19 bases between. Germline lookup yields CDR1 SNHLY and CDR2 FYNNEI. The CDR3 covers 16 residues. The CDR3 region is CASTLSGRDFNQPQHF. CDR3 sequence (DNA): TGTGCCAGCACTCTGTCGGGAAGGGATTTCAATCAGCCCCAGCATTTT.

The chain joins TRBV7-2 to TRBJ2-7; weak D call: TRBD2 (5 bases). Trimming pared 3 bases from V and 4 bases from J, leaving 13 bases between. This CDR3 has 14 residues. Germline-derived CDR1 and CDR2 are SGHTA and FQGNSA. The CDR3 DNA follows: TGTGCCAGCAGCTTCGAAGGACTCGGTTACGAGCAGTACTTC. Translation: CASSFEGLGYEQYF. Looking up the rest from reference TRBV7-2 and TRBJ2-7 gives the full variable domain: GAGVSQSPSNKVTEKGKDVELRCDPISGHTALYWYRQSLGQGLEFLIYFQGNSAPDKSGLPSDRFSAERTGGSVSTLTIQRTQQEDSAVYLCASSFEGLGYEQYFGPGTRLTVT.

This clone was observed a single time. DNA for the CDR3: TGCGCCAGCAGCTTGGTAGGGGAGGGCCTATACGAGCAGTACTTC. It is translated as CASSLVGEGLYEQYF. The chain couples TRBV5-1 to TRBJ2-7; 7 bases fit TRBD2. The CDR3 loop spans 15 amino acids. CDR1 is SGHRS, CDR2 YFSETQ, per germline. After removal of 0 bases from V and 4 bases from J, the junction contained 7 bases not matched to a gene.

The chain links TRBV6-5 to TRBJ2-2; possible D gene TRBD1, 6 bases. The CDR3 consists of 14 residues. In germline, CDR1 is MNHEY, CDR2 SVGAGI. Trimming left V 4 bases short and J 1 base short, with 7 bases between. The CDR3 protein is CASSWGRNTGELFF. In nucleotides, the CDR3 is TGTGCCAGCAGTTGGGGGCGGAACACCGGGGAGCTGTTTTTT.